These T cell receptor beta chains were read from a single sample in a study of cytomegalovirus exposure and HLA in healthy donors. TCRdb keeps only in-frame clones here, not all; method: immunoSEQ multiplex PCR. The data show 35,000 to 40,000 clones, 53% seen once. Sequencing input: PBMCs. These receptors all come from a woman in her 40s in good health and CMV-seropositive. CDR3s include the opening cysteine and the closing phenylalanine or tryptophan. A D gene is named only where the DNA matches it firmly. Size values are once, few and many counts, or a class for expanded clones, and some rows have none.

>NA|TRBV6-1|TRBJ1-2|12|NA
CASSGQGGGYTF
TGTGCCAGCAGTGGTCAGGGTGGCGGCTACACCTTC
>NA|TRBV4-3|TRBJ1-1|15|NA
CASSPLSGNGVGAFF
TGCGCCAGCAGCCCACTATCGGGGAATGGGGTGGGAGCTTTCTTT
>TRBD1|TRBV4-3|TRBJ1-4|14|medium-sized
CASSPGQGIEKLFF
TGCGCCAGCAGCCCAGGACAGGGGATTGAAAAACTGTTTTTT
>TRBD2|TRBV7-2|TRBJ2-1|15|NA
CASSISGGVDNEQFF
TGTGCCAGCAGCATCTCGGGGGGGGTCGACAATGAGCAGTTCTTC
>NA|TRBV5-1|TRBJ1-3|15|NA
CASSCWWREGFTIYF
TGCGCCAGCAGCTGCTGGTGGAGGGAGGGTTTCACCATATATTTT
>TRBD1|TRBV5-1|TRBJ2-3|15|NA
CASSRWTGSTDTQYF
TGCGCCAGCAGCCGATGGACAGGGAGCACAGATACGCAGTATTTT
>TRBD1|TRBV18|TRBJ1-4|14|NA
CASSPPGDSEKLFF
TGTGCCAGCTCACCACCGGGGGACAGTGAAAAACTGTTTTTT
>TRBD1|TRBV6-1|TRBJ2-3|14|NA
CASRTGAGGDTQYF
TGTGCCAGCAGGACAGGGGCGGGTGGAGATACGCAGTATTTT
>TRBD1|TRBV7-8|TRBJ2-3|14|NA
CASSSQTGADTQYF
TGTGCCAGCAGTTCACAGACAGGGGCAGATACGCAGTATTTT
>TRBD1|TRBV7-9|TRBJ2-5|15|few
CASSARQGLTETQYF
TGTGCCAGCAGCGCACGACAGGGGCTGACAGAGACCCAGTACTTC
>NA|TRBV18|TRBJ1-1|16|few
CASSPVGGRRNTEAFF
TGTGCCAGCTCACCAGTGGGTGGAAGGAGGAACACTGAAGCTTTCTTT
>NA|TRBV19|TRBJ1-1|14|NA
CASSIEQGNTEAFF
TGTGCCAGTAGTATCGAACAGGGGAACACTGAAGCTTTCTTT
>TRBD2|TRBV4-2|TRBJ2-3|16|NA
CASSQVAGGGTDTQYF
TGTGCCAGCAGCCAAGTTGCGGGGGGAGGCACAGATACGCAGTATTTT
>NA|TRBV7-9|TRBJ2-7|13|NA
CASSRLASREQYF
TGTGCCAGCAGTAGACTTGCCTCTCGGGAGCAGTACTTC
>NA|TRBV7-9|TRBJ1-4|13|medium-sized
CASSLVADEKLFF
TGTGCCAGCAGCTTAGTAGCGGATGAAAAACTGTTTTTT
>NA|TRBV28|TRBJ1-2|14|NA
CASSLQGNPYGYTF
TGTGCCAGCAGTTTGCAGGGAAATCCGTATGGCTACACCTTC
>NA|TRBV6-1|TRBJ2-2|14|NA
CASRQGEDTGELFF
TGTGCCAGCAGGCAGGGGGAGGACACCGGGGAGCTGTTTTTT